This entry lists 14 T cell receptor beta chains sequenced from one sample in a study of blood T cell repertoires in COVID-19. Clones were sequenced by immunoSEQ multiplex PCR, and TCRdb holds only the in-frame ones, with some missing. The data show approximately 210,000 clones, around 89% seen once. Specimen: peripheral blood. The receptors derive from a woman aged 35 to 49 with acute or convalescent COVID-19.

The CDR3 DNA reads TGTGCCAGCAGCAGGACTAGCGGGGGGGCTGAGACCCAGTACTTC. Residues: CASSRTSGGAETQYF. The V and J genes are TRBV9 and TRBJ2-5, with 15 bases lining up with TRBD2. Losses at the gene ends were 4 bases for V and 5 bases for J; bases not matched to a gene: 3. This CDR3 spans 15 amino acids. The germline gives CDR1 SGDLS, CDR2 YYNGEE.

The CDR3 protein is CASSLTGSYEQYV. CDR3 nucleotides: TGCGCCAGCAGCTTGACAGGGTCCTACGAGCAGTACGTC. The J gene is TRBJ2-7, the V gene TRBV5-1; perhaps TRBD1 as D (6 bases). V lost 1 base to trimming and J lost 1 base, with 6 bases between them. This CDR3 has 13 amino acids. Germline V gene lookup returns CDR1 SGHRS and CDR2 YFSETQ.

The chain is built from TRBV3-1 (or the pseudogene TRBV3-2) and TRBJ2-1; TRBD2 matches 11 bases. This CDR3 is 15 amino acids long. The V gene end was trimmed by 7 bases and the J gene end by 5 bases; junction bases not matched to a gene: 7. Germline CDR1 and CDR2: LGHDT and YNNKEL (reference sequence). CDR3 sequence: CASTRTSGGHNEQFF. The CDR3 region has the DNA TGTGCCAGCACCAGAACTAGCGGGGGTCACAATGAGCAGTTCTTC.

The V gene is TRBV5-4, the J gene TRBJ1-6; D call uncertain. The CDR3 has 13 residues. Germline V CDR1 and CDR2: SGHNT, YYREEE (reference sequence). Trimming removed 7 bases at V and 7 bases at J, with 12 bases between. CDR3 coding DNA: TGTGCCAGCCATATTGGGCTGAATTCACCCCTCCACTTT. Its protein is CASHIGLNSPLHF.

The chain joins TRBV21-1 to TRBJ1-5; the D call of TRBD1 is as the table states it, not checked on the DNA. TRBV21-1 is recorded as a pseudogene. The CDR3 has 16 amino acids. CDR3 region: CASSKGAHGSNQPQHF. CDR3 bases: TGTGCCAGCAGCAAGGGGGCTCATGGTAGCAATCAGCCCCAGCATTTT.

V usage is TRBV2 and J usage is TRBJ2-3; D might be TRBD2 (6 bases). The V end was cut by 6 bases, the J end by 5 bases, with 21 bases between. There are 16 residues in the CDR3. CDR1 and CDR2 from the germline V gene are SNHLY and FYNNEI. Here the CDR3 DNA reads TGTGCCAGCAGACCCTCGCGGGGCGGGCCAGGAGATACGCAGTATTTT. Protein product: CASRPSRGGPGDTQYF.

The genes are TRBV6-5 and TRBJ2-5; TRBD1 aligns across 8 bases. The CDR3 loop spans 16 amino acids. Germline V gene sequence: CDR1 MNHEY, CDR2 SVGAGI. V shed 2 bases and J 4 bases; nucleotides not matched to a gene: 9. The CDR3 sequence is CASSYVLGQGGETQYF. The CDR3 region has the DNA TGTGCCAGCAGTTACGTCCTCGGACAGGGCGGAGAGACCCAGTACTTC.

CDR3 amino acids: CASSSRQGRRDTEAFF. The CDR3 region has the DNA TGTGCCAGCAGCTCCAGACAGGGAAGAAGGGACACTGAAGCTTTCTTT. V usage is TRBV7-8 and J usage is TRBJ1-1; 7 bases line up with TRBD1. The CDR3 covers 16 residues. The junction had 11 bases not matched to a gene; V was cut back by 4 bases and J by 3 bases. Germline V gives CDR1 SGHVS, CDR2 FQNEAQ.

The chain combines TRBV13 with TRBJ2-3; TRBD1 is a possible D gene (5 bases). This CDR3 has 15 amino acids. Trimming left V 1 base short and J 0 bases short, with 8 bases between. Germline V lookup: CDR1 PRHDT, CDR2 FYEKMQ (reference sequence). The CDR3 nucleotides read TGTGCCAGCAGCTTAGAAGGGGCTAGCACAGATACGCAGTATTTT. It translates to CASSLEGASTDTQYF.

This rearrangement joins TRBV9 to TRBJ2-1; TRBD2 matches 9 bases. Germline lookup yields CDR1 SGDLS and CDR2 YYNGEE. The CDR3 is made up of 15 amino acids. V gave up 3 bases and J gave up 3 bases; unmatched junction bases: 4. Here the CDR3 reads CASSGGLADYNEQFF. For the CDR3, the DNA is TGTGCCAGCAGCGGGGGACTAGCCGACTACAATGAGCAGTTCTTC.

The rearrangement joins TRBV7-8 to TRBJ2-1; the match to TRBD2 covers 9 bases. The CDR3 covers 19 residues. The germline V gene has CDR1 SGHVS and CDR2 FQNEAQ. Trimming took 7 bases from V and 0 from J; bases not matched to a gene: 16. The CDR3 reads CASIRARGLAGSSYNEQFF. The CDR3, as DNA: TGTGCCAGCATCAGGGCCCGCGGGCTAGCGGGGAGCTCCTACAATGAGCAGTTCTTC.

The rearrangement joins TRBV5-1 to TRBJ2-5; the D gene is possibly TRBD1 (5 bases). The germline V gene encodes CDR1 SGHRS and CDR2 YFSETQ. The CDR3 loop spans 15 amino acids. V was clipped by 4 bases and J by 4 bases, with 17 bases between them. DNA for the CDR3: TGCGCCAGCAGCGAGGACACCCCCCTGGGAGAGACCCAGTACTTC. It is translated as CASSEDTPLGETQYF.

The V and J genes are TRBV19 and TRBJ2-3; D remains unclear. CDR1 and CDR2 (germline): LNHDA, SQIVND (reference sequence). The CDR3 loop spans 15 amino acids. The V end lost 3 bases, the J end lost 0 bases, and 10 bases lay between the germline ends. CDR3 in DNA: TGTGCCAGTAGTATGAGCTCTTGGAGCACAGATACGCAGTATTTT. This encodes CASSMSSWSTDTQYF. Looking up the rest from reference TRBV19 and TRBJ2-3 gives the full variable domain: DGGITQSPKYLFRKEGQNVTLSCEQNLNHDAMYWYRQDPGQGLRLIYYSQIVNDFQKGDIAEGYSVSREKKESFPLTVTSAQKNPTAFYLCASSMSSWSTDTQYFGPGTRLTVL.

The chain couples TRBV12-3 or TRBV12-4 to TRBJ1-1; D not certain. Trimming took 4 bases from V and 5 from J, leaving 5 bases between them. The CDR3 consists of 11 residues. The CDR3 coding sequence is TGTGCCAGCAGTTGGCCGACTGAAGCTTTCTTT. Its translation is CASSWPTEAFF.